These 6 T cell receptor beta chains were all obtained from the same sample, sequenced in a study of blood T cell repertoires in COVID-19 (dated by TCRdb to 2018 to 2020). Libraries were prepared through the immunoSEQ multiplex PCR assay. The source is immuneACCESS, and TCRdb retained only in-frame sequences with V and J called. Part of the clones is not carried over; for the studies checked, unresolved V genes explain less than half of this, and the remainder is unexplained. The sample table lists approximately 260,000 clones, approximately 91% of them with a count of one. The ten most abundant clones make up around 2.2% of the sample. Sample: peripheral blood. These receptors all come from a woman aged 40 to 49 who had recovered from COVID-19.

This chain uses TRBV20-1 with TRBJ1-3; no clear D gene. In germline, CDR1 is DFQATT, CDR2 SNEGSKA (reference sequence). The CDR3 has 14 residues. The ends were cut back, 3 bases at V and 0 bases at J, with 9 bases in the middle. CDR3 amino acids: CSASYPSSGNTIYF. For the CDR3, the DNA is TGCAGTGCTAGTTACCCGAGCTCTGGAAACACCATATATTTT.

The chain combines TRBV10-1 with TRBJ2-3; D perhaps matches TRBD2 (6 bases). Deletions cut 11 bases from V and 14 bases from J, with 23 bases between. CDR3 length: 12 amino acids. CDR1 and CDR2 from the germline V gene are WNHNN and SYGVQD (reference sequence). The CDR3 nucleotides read TGCGCCGGAAAACGAACTAGCTCCCGCTGGTATTTT. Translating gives CAGKRTSSRWYF.

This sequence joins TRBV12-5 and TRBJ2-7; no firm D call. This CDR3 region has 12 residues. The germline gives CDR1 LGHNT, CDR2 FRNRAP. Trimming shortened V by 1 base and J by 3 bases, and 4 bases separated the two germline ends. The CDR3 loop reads CASGLDYYEQYF. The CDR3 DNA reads TGTGCTAGTGGTTTGGACTACTACGAGCAGTACTTC. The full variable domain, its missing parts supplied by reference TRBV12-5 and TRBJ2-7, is DARVTQTPRHKVTEMGQEVTMRCQPILGHNTVFWYRQTMMQGLELLAYFRNRAPLDDSGMPKDRFSAEMPDATLATLKIQPSEPRDSAVYFCASGLDYYEQYFGPGTRLTVT.

CDR3 region: CASSQDLYQPQHF. The DNA of the CDR3 is TGTGCCAGCAGCCAAGACTTATATCAGCCCCAGCATTTT. J is TRBJ1-5 and V is TRBV14; D gene uncertain. The CDR3 has 13 residues. Trimming removed 0 bases at V and 5 bases at J, with 5 bases between. CDR1 and CDR2 from the germline V gene are SGHDN and FVKESK.

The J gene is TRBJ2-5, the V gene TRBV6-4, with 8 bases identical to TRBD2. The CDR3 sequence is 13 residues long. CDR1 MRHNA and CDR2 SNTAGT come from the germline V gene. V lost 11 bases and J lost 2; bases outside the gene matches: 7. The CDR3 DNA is TGTGCCCCGCCCGGGAGGGCTCAAGAGACCCAGTACTTC. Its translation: CAPPGRAQETQYF.

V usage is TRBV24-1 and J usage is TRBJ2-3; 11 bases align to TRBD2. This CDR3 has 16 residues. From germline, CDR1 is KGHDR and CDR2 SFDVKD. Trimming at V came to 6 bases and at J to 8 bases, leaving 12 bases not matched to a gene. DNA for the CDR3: TGTGCCACCAGTAAACAACTAGCGGGAGAGTCCAGTACGCAGTATTTT. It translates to CATSKQLAGESSTQYF.